This T cell receptor beta chain was identified during a study of blood T cell repertoires in COVID-19. Study summary: Sites across the United States, Italy and Spain contributed samples from acute and convalescent COVID-19. Sources were T cells, B-cell-depleted T cells, or PBMCs; the material itself was cDNA or gDNA.

The method was immunoSEQ multiplex PCR; TCRdb's version includes in-frame clones alone and lacks a portion of them. The sample contains under 80,000 clones, around nine tenths of which appear only once. The germline CDR1 and CDR2 sequences are SGHRS and YFSETQ. With 4 bases clipped from V and 2 bases from J, the junction kept 10 bases outside the gene matches. This CDR3 comprises 17 residues. This TCR was sampled from a man between 65 and 79 years old with active or convalescent COVID-19. The chain recombines TRBV5-1 with TRBJ2-3; 10 bases are shared with TRBD2. The sequenced sample consisted of peripheral blood. The CDR3 nucleotides read TGCGCCAGCAGCCTAGGAGCGGGAGGGCCCCCCACAGATACGCAGTATTTT. Its protein is CASSLGAGGPPTDTQYF.